This entry lists 7 T cell receptor beta chains sequenced from one sample in a study of T cells in Graves' hyperthyroidism and ophthalmopathy. Amplified regions were TCR beta CDR3 sequences from RNA transcripts. The HTBI primer set was used in a first-round RT-PCR of the TCR CDR3. Each CDR3 protein gets one entry after TCRdb re-called the multiplex PCR reads with MiXCR. In the table there are more than 550,000 distinct CDR3 sequences, just under 45% of which are singletons. Source material: peripheral blood or thyroid tissue (not recorded which). Receptor source: an adult man with Graves' disease, either hyperthyroidism or ophthalmopathy (not recorded which).

In its sample, this clonotype was seen many times. The chain has TRBV7-8 and TRBJ2-6, with a tentative D call TRBD1 (6 bases). CDR3 size: 17 residues. Germline CDR1 reads SGHVS; CDR2 reads FQNEAQ. Trimming cost V 5 bases and J 2 bases, with 16 bases left between them. CDR3 sequence reads: CASSVDSAATGANVLTF. CDR3 coding DNA: TGTGCCAGCAGCGTGGACAGCGCCGCTACTGGGGCCAACGTCCTGACTTTC.

At least ten counts were recorded for this clonotype. J is TRBJ2-7 and V is TRBV7-8; tentatively, D is TRBD2 (6 bases). V gave up 5 bases and J gave up 4 bases, with 15 bases separating them. Germline assignment: CDR1 SGHVS and CDR2 FQNEAQ. The CDR3 consists of 14 residues. The CDR3 reads CASSPGTAGYEQYF. The CDR3 nucleotides read TGTGCCAGCAGCCCTGGGACCGCGGGGTACGAGCAGTACTTC. Full variable domain (rest looked up from reference TRBV7-8 and TRBJ2-7): GAGVSQSPRYKVAKRGQDVALRCDPISGHVSLFWYQQALGQGPEFLTYFQNEAQLDKSGLPSDRFFAERPEGSVSTLKIQRTQQEDSAVYLCASSPGTAGYEQYFGPGTRLTVT.

This chain connects TRBV7-9 to TRBJ1-6; 7 bases line up with TRBD1. The germline V gene has CDR1 SEHNR and CDR2 FQNEAQ (reference sequence). CDR3 length: 17 residues. The junction had 10 bases not matched to a gene; V was cut back by 5 bases and J by 3 bases. The CDR3 here is CASSQGGGGGYNSPLHF. CDR3 nucleotides: TGTGCCAGCAGCCAAGGTGGAGGGGGCGGCTATAATTCACCCCTCCACTTT.

This clonotype has a count of ten or more. V gene TRBV2 combines with J gene TRBJ1-1; 9 bases are shared with TRBD1. The CDR3 runs 13 residues. V lost 3 bases to trimming and J lost 10 bases; unmatched junction nucleotides: 6. The germline V gene encodes CDR1 SNHLY and CDR2 FYNNEI. Here the CDR3 reads CASSEDRGLGAFF. CDR3 DNA sequence: TGTGCCAGCAGTGAGGACAGGGGCCTCGGAGCTTTCTTT. The full variable domain, its missing parts supplied by reference TRBV2 and TRBJ1-1, is EPEVTQTPSHQVTQMGQEVILRCVPISNHLYFYWYRQILGQKVEFLVSFYNNEISEKSEIFDDQFSVERPDGSNFTLKIRSTKLEDSAMYFCASSEDRGLGAFFGQGTRLTVV.

Turning to this clonotype: The conserved final phenylalanine or tryptophan is absent from the CDR3, which likely points to a read error. Because the CDR3's place on the DNA is in doubt, the DNA is left out and the CDR3 is given as listed by TCRdb. The rearrangement uses TRBV15 and TRBJ2-6. Germline loops: CDR1 LNHNV, CDR2 YYDKDF (reference sequence). The CDR3 adds up to 8 amino acids, both ends counted. The CDR3 reads CATQRGTS.

The chain couples TRBV6-1 to TRBJ2-7; D call uncertain. With 6 bases removed from V and 2 bases from J, the gap between germline ends came to 20 bases. The CDR3 extends over 16 amino acids. Germline CDR1 reads MNHNS; CDR2 reads SASEGT. This CDR3 is CASRGPGRFLPYEQYF. Written as DNA, the CDR3 is TGTGCCAGCAGGGGTCCGGGCAGGTTCCTCCCCTACGAGCAGTACTTC.

The table lists this clonotype with many counts. CDR3 nucleotide sequence: TGTGCCATCAGTGAGTCGAATAGGGATTCACCCCTCCACTTT. Translating gives CAISESNRDSPLHF. The chain combines TRBV10-3 with TRBJ1-6; D not certain. Per the germline V gene, CDR1 is ENHRY and CDR2 is SYGVKD. Trimming cost V 0 bases and J 8 bases, with 8 bases left between them. This CDR3 has 14 amino acids.